Below are 10 T cell receptor beta chains sequenced from a single sample in a study of blood T cell repertoires in COVID-19. TCRdb's copy holds only in-frame clones and misses some; the assay was immunoSEQ multiplex PCR. The sample holds approximately 190,000 clones; 70% to 90% are singletons and the top ten take about 6.8%. Material for sequencing was peripheral blood. The receptors come from a woman between 40 and 55 years old who had recovered from COVID-19.

The chain has TRBV5-1 and TRBJ2-1; D remains ambiguous. The V gene's germline CDR1 is SGHRS and CDR2 YFSETQ. This CDR3 contains 12 residues. The V and J ends lost 1 base and 7 bases respectively, with 6 bases between them. This CDR3 reads CASSLTRNEQFF. DNA of the CDR3: TGCGCCAGCAGCTTGACTCGTAATGAGCAGTTCTTC.

The V gene is TRBV4-2, the J gene TRBJ2-2; 13 nucleotides match TRBD2. The CDR3 is 17 amino acids. The germline gives CDR1 LGHNA, CDR2 YNFKEQ. Trimming took 5 bases from V and 4 from J; bases not matched to a gene: 7. The CDR3 loop reads CASSKSGLAGATGELFF. The CDR3 DNA follows: TGTGCCAGCAGCAAAAGTGGACTAGCGGGAGCCACCGGGGAGCTGTTTTTT.

The rearrangement joins TRBV7-8 to TRBJ1-5; D may be TRBD1 (5 bases). The CDR3 has 15 amino acids. Germline V CDR1 and CDR2: SGHVS, FQNEAQ. V was shortened by 1 base and J by 4 bases, with 11 bases between the two germline ends. CDR3 nucleotide sequence: TGTGCCAGCAGCTTAGAGGTCAGGGTGAATCAGCCCCAGCATTTT. Amino acid sequence: CASSLEVRVNQPQHF.

CDR3 loop: CASSPPYRGVPDTQYF. CDR3 DNA sequence: TGTGCCAGCTCACCGCCATACAGGGGGGTCCCAGATACGCAGTATTTT. The chain couples TRBV18 to TRBJ2-3, with 8 bases that match TRBD1. V shed 3 bases, J shed 4 bases, and the junction held 9 bases outside the gene matches. The V gene's germline CDR1 is KGHSH and CDR2 LQKENI. The CDR3 is made up of 16 amino acids. The entire variable domain, with the rest obtained from reference TRBV18 and TRBJ2-3, is as follows: NAGVMQNPRHLVRRRGQEARLRCSPMKGHSHVYWYRQLPEEGLKFMVYLQKENIIDESGMPKERFSAEFPKEGPSILRIQQVVRGDSAAYFCASSPPYRGVPDTQYFGPGTRLTVL.

The V call is TRBV7-9, the J call TRBJ2-5, with TRBD2 as a possible D gene (5 bases). The V and J ends lost 4 bases and 4 bases respectively, with 13 bases between them. Germline loops: CDR1 SEHNR, CDR2 FQNEAQ (reference sequence). This CDR3 comprises 14 residues. The CDR3 nucleotides are TGTGCCAGCAGCTCTAGAGGGTACCGAGAGACCCAGTACTTC. Translation: CASSSRGYRETQYF. Supplemented by reference TRBV7-9 and TRBJ2-5, the full variable domain reads DTGVSQNPRHKITKRGQNVTFRCDPISEHNRLYWYRQTLGQGPEFLTYFQNEAQLEKSRLLSDRFSAERPKGSFSTLEIQRTEQGDSAMYLCASSSRGYRETQYFGPGTRLLVL.

This sequence joins TRBV19 and TRBJ2-1; D might be TRBD1 (5 bases). CDR1 is LNHDA, CDR2 SQIVND, per germline (reference sequence). Trimming took off 1 base at V and 2 bases at J, with 9 bases between the two ends. This CDR3 contains 15 residues. CDR3 DNA: TGTGCCAGTAGTATAGCGACAGACACCTACAATGAGCAGTTCTTC. It specifies CASSIATDTYNEQFF.

The rearrangement uses TRBV7-3 and TRBJ2-1, with 10 nucleotides matching TRBD2. Trimming cost V 5 bases and J 8 bases; bases outside gene matches: 12. The V gene's germline CDR1 is SGHTA and CDR2 FQGTGA. This CDR3 has 16 residues. Written as DNA, the CDR3 is TGTGCCAGCAGCCTCTCTAGCGGGAGCTGTATGGATGAGCAGTTCTTC. Translated, it gives CASSLSSGSCMDEQFF. Drawing the rest from reference TRBV7-3 and TRBJ2-1, the complete variable domain is GAGVSQTPSNKVTEKGKYVELRCDPISGHTALYWYRQSLGQGPEFLIYFQGTGAADDSGLPNDRFFAVRPEGSVSTLKIQRTERGDSAVYLCASSLSSGSCMDEQFFGPGTRLTVL.

The CDR3 reads CASSPGGETSGSYNEQFF. CDR3 coding DNA: TGTGCCAGCAGCCCGGGGGGTGAGACTAGCGGTTCCTACAATGAGCAGTTCTTC. J is TRBJ2-1 and V is TRBV5-4, with 9 bases fitting TRBD2. The CDR3 loop spans 18 amino acids. The V segment lost 4 bases and the J segment 1 base; nucleotides outside the gene matches: 12. Germline CDR1 is SGHNT and CDR2 is YYREEE (reference sequence).

This clone appeared once. The V call is TRBV5-5, the J call TRBJ2-1, with D possibly being TRBD1 (5 bases). This CDR3 is 15 amino acids long. Trimming stripped 1 base from V and 2 bases from J, with 10 bases between. Germline CDR1 SGHKS, CDR2 YYEKEE (reference sequence). The CDR3 DNA follows: TGTGCCAGCAGCTTGTTCCAGGGCGCCTACAATGAGCAGTTCTTC. Translation: CASSLFQGAYNEQFF.

The V gene is TRBV5-6, the J gene TRBJ2-7; D is possibly TRBD1 (6 bases). Trimming removed 1 base from V and 2 bases from J, with 7 bases in between. CDR3 length equals 13 residues. The germline V gene has CDR1 SGHDT and CDR2 YYEEEE. CDR3 amino acids: CASSLRTAYEQYF. The CDR3 region has the DNA TGTGCCAGCAGCTTGAGGACAGCCTACGAGCAGTACTTC.